This T cell receptor (beta chain) was sequenced for a study of OX40 agonist ivuxolimab in advanced cancers. About the investigation overall: The costimulatory receptor OX40 (CD134) was targeted by ivuxolimab, a fully human IgG2 agonistic monoclonal antibody. Intravenous ivuxolimab was administered to patients every 2 weeks at six dose levels: 0.01, 0.1, 0.3, 1.5, 3 and 10 mg/kg. Of the roughly 51 patients in dose escalation, about 20 had hepatocellular carcinoma, some 15 had melanoma, 9 had renal cell carcinoma and 9 had head and neck cancer. In the dose-escalation cohort, roughly 80% of patients were male, and the mean age was approximately 60 years, with a range of roughly 20 to 80. Patients were allowed to have had prior anti-PD-1, anti-PD-L1 or anti-CTLA-4 therapy, and approximately 40% of the dose-escalation patients had been treated with checkpoint inhibitors. Three dose-escalation patients achieved partial responses, one with hepatocellular carcinoma and two with cutaneous melanoma. The point of sequencing TCRbeta in the periphery was to test whether ivuxolimab changed TCR sequence diversity and drove clonal T-cell expansion. The monotherapy dose-escalation portion (N of about 52 patients) of the phase I ivuxolimab trial is reported in the paper.

The paper as a whole reports these results and caveats: Low levels of normalized T-cell clonal expansion were also seen in some patients who did not respond. After ivuxolimab, expanded clones were on average more numerous among CD8+ T cells than among CD4+ T cells. Which antigens the clonally expanded peripheral T cells were specific for was not determined. In partial responders in the 0.1-3.0 mg/kg groups, normalized peripheral clonal expansion was found to be among the lowest, especially among CD8+ T cells. At doses of 0.1 to 3.0 mg/kg, clonal expansion of both CD4+ and CD8+ blood T cells was observed from baseline to week 6.

On this clone: The clone's antigen remains unknown. Within one base of it there is no much larger clone, and no base qualities were kept.

Genomic DNA was extracted from sorted cells for sequencing of the TCRbeta CDR3 region. TCRbeta CDR3 regions were sequenced using the immunoSEQ Assay. TCRdb limited this immuneACCESS table to in-frame rearrangements with V and J called. A share of clones is missing; checked studies link under half to unresolved V genes, and the rest is unexplained. This sample holds about 77,000 clones; more than 90% were observed only once. Jointly, the top ten make up 4% to 5.5% of the sample. The trial excluded patients who had a history of autoimmune disease or were on systemic immunosuppression. Peripheral blood for TCR sequencing was collected from all dose cohorts at baseline, on cycle 4 day 1, and on cycle 7 day 1. Samples were obtained from an open-label, multicenter, first-in-human phase I dose-escalation trial of ivuxolimab. The trial enrolled adults with locally advanced or metastatic head and neck squamous cell, hepatocellular, melanoma or renal cell carcinoma. Before TCR sequencing, CD4+ and CD8+ T cells were separately sorted from peripheral blood.

Taken from the germline V gene, the CDR1 and CDR2 loops are SGHRS and YFSETQ. The CDR3 runs 17 residues from the cysteine to the phenylalanine. Of the read, only the CDR3 DNA is kept; its 51 bases are in frame from base 1. V is pared back by 0 bases and J by 0 bases, with 12 bases lying between the germline termini. Sample: CD4+ or CD8+ T cells sorted from blood, taken in a trial of the OX40 agonist ivuxolimab. This sequence was found in an adult with an advanced solid tumor such as melanoma, head and neck, liver or kidney cancer. Recombination joined TRBV5-1 with TRBJ1-4; the D segment could be TRBD1, given 6 matching bases. The DNA reads as follows: TGCGCCAGCAGCTTGGAAGGGGGGAGGGCAACTAATGAAAAACTGTTTTTT. It is translated as CASSLEGGRATNEKLFF.